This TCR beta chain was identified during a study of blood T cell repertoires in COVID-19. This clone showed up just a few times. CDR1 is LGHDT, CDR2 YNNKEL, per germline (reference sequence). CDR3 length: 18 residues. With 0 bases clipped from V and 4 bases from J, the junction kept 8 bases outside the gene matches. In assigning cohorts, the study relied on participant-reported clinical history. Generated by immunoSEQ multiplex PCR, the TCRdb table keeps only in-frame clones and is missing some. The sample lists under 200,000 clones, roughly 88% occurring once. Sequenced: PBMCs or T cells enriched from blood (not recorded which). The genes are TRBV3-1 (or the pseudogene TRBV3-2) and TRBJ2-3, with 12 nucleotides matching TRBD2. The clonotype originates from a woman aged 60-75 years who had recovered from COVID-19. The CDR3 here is CASSQDWASGGAADTQYF. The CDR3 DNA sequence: TGTGCCAGCAGCCAAGATTGGGCTAGCGGGGGGGCCGCAGATACGCAGTATTTT.